Below are 2 T cell receptor beta chains sequenced from a single sample in a study of blood T cell repertoires in COVID-19. Data came from immunoSEQ multiplex PCR; TCRdb stores just in-frame clones and leaves some out. The table includes 9,500 to 12,000 clones, 75% to 90% detected once. Specimen: peripheral blood. These receptors originate from a man between 65 and 85 years old with active COVID-19.

The chain joins TRBV30 to TRBJ1-2; D unresolved. V was pared by 2 bases and J by 1 base, with 8 bases between. This CDR3 spans 13 amino acids. Germline lookup yields CDR1 GTSNPN and CDR2 SVGIG (reference sequence). CDR3 nucleotide sequence: TGTGCCTGGAGTCTAGGCATTAACTATGGCTACACCTTC. Its protein product is CAWSLGINYGYTF.

The chain carries TRBV14 and TRBJ2-7, with D unclear. CDR1 and CDR2 (germline): SGHDN, FVKESK. V was shortened by 1 base and J by 3 bases, with 4 bases between the two germline ends. This CDR3 comprises 12 residues. The CDR3 DNA reads TGTGCCAGCAGCCAAGTAGTCTACGAGCAGTACTTC. Its translation is CASSQVVYEQYF.